What follows are 18 T cell receptor beta chains derived from one specimen sequenced in a study of cytomegalovirus exposure and HLA in healthy donors. The PCR contained 60 Vbeta and 13 Jbeta primers. Produced via immunoSEQ multiplex PCR; TCRdb's table is partial and in-frame only. The repertoire consists of 65,000 to 70,000 clones, with over 75% occurring once and the leading ten covering around 10%. The source material was PBMCs. Source of these receptors: a woman younger than 45 in good health and CMV-seropositive.

The chain is built from TRBV5-1 and TRBJ2-7, with no clear D. The V gene's germline CDR1 is SGHRS and CDR2 YFSETQ. The V and J ends lost 0 bases and 1 base respectively, with 5 bases between them. The CDR3 extends over 13 amino acids. The CDR3 loop is CASSLGQSYEQYF. CDR3 DNA: TGCGCCAGCAGCTTGGGCCAGTCCTACGAGCAGTACTTC. Variable domain in full (rest from reference TRBV5-1 and TRBJ2-7): KAGVTQTPRYLIKTRGQQVTLSCSPISGHRSVSWYQQTPGQGLQFLFEYFSETQRNKGNFPGRFSGRQFSNSRSEMNVSTLELGDSALYLCASSLGQSYEQYFGPGTRLTVT.

The genes are TRBV9 and TRBJ2-1; maybe TRBD2 (6 bases). Germline values: CDR1 SGDLS, CDR2 YYNGEE. V was trimmed by 4 bases and J by 0 bases, leaving 11 bases between them. This CDR3 contains 15 residues. Here the CDR3 reads CASSTGLSSYNEQFF. CDR3 nucleotides: TGTGCCAGCAGCACGGGACTCAGCTCCTACAATGAGCAGTTCTTC.

The chain couples TRBV27 to TRBJ1-1, with D perhaps TRBD1 (6 bases). CDR3 length equals 14 residues. V was pared by 6 bases and J by 1 base, with 12 bases between. Germline CDR1 reads MNHEY; CDR2 reads SMNVEV (reference sequence). As DNA, the CDR3 is TGTGCCAGCAGATCGACAGGAAGGAACACTGAAGCTTTCTTT. Protein: CASRSTGRNTEAFF.

The chain recombines TRBV29-1 with TRBJ2-5, with 8 bases matching TRBD1. J gave up 5 bases and V 3 bases, and 8 bases lay outside the gene matches. CDR3 length equals 14 residues. Germline CDR1 and CDR2: SQVTM and ANQGSEA. CDR3 nucleotides: TGCAGCGTTGAGGGCAGGGGGCTTGGGGAGACCCAGTACTTC. Protein sequence: CSVEGRGLGETQYF.

Points on this clone: The same CDR3 is also encoded by other DNA sequences in this sample. The chain couples TRBV27 to TRBJ2-7; D might be TRBD1 (6 bases). From germline, CDR1 is MNHEY and CDR2 SMNVEV (reference sequence). Between the trimmed V and J ends, which lost 4 bases and 3 bases, there was a span of 13 bases. This CDR3 spans 14 amino acids. CDR3 amino acids: CASSSLQGSYEQYF. The CDR3 coding sequence is TGTGCCAGCAGTTCACTCCAGGGGAGCTACGAGCAGTACTTC.

This clone occurred once. The chain recombines TRBV5-1 with TRBJ1-1; D unclear. Per germline, CDR1 SGHRS and CDR2 YFSETQ. The CDR3 consists of 13 residues. Trimming left V 2 bases short and J 3 bases short, with 8 bases between. CDR3 nucleotides: TGCGCCAGCAGCTTTAGCCGGGACACTGAAGCTTTCTTT. Its translation is CASSFSRDTEAFF.

The chain links TRBV7-2 to TRBJ1-1; D gene unclear. The germline gives CDR1 SGHTA, CDR2 FQGNSA. Deletions cut 1 base from V and 11 bases from J, with 8 bases between. This CDR3 comprises 11 residues. The CDR3 here is CASSLGGDAFF. The CDR3 coding sequence is TGTGCCAGCAGCTTAGGTGGAGACGCTTTCTTT.

The rearrangement joins TRBV6-6 to TRBJ2-5, with D uncertain. There are 14 residues in the CDR3. Germline V gene lookup returns CDR1 MNHNY and CDR2 SVGAGI (reference sequence). V dropped 6 bases and J dropped 1 base, with 12 bases sitting between them. CDR3 in amino acids: CASSPPGSQETQYF. The CDR3 bases are TGTGCCAGCAGCCCCCCAGGCAGCCAAGAGACCCAGTACTTC.

The chain is built from TRBV28 and TRBJ2-5; TRBD2 aligns across 11 bases. The J segment lost 7 bases and the V segment lost 1 base, leaving 20 bases of the junction unmatched. Germline V gene sequence: CDR1 MDHEN, CDR2 SYDVKM. The CDR3 is made up of 20 amino acids. DNA for the CDR3: TGTGCCAGCAGTTTATCGTGGCAGATACTAGCGGGAGAGCTTAGTGGGACCCAGTACTTC. Residues: CASSLSWQILAGELSGTQYF.

The V call is TRBV28, the J call TRBJ1-4, with 10 bases matching TRBD1. The CDR3 runs to 13 residues. Germline V gene sequence: CDR1 MDHEN, CDR2 SYDVKM. The trim removed 6 bases at V and 8 bases at J, leaving 3 bases unmatched. CDR3: CASRGTGAEKLFF. CDR3 sequence (DNA): TGTGCCAGCAGGGGGACAGGGGCGGAAAAACTGTTTTTT.

Worth noting for this clone: Other nucleotide sequences in the sample specify the same CDR3. The chain uses TRBV9 and TRBJ1-1; possible D gene TRBD1, 5 bases. Trimming pared 2 bases from V and 2 bases from J, leaving 10 bases between. The CDR3 is 14 amino acids. CDR1 and CDR2 from the germline V gene are SGDLS and YYNGEE. As DNA, the CDR3 is TGTGCCAGCAGCGTTTCCGACAGCAACACTGAAGCTTTCTTT. Encoded protein: CASSVSDSNTEAFF.

This chain uses TRBV28 with TRBJ1-1; the match to TRBD1 covers 9 bases. Trimming at V came to 5 bases and at J to 7 bases, leaving 17 bases not matched to a gene. Germline loops: CDR1 MDHEN, CDR2 SYDVKM. The CDR3 length is 17 residues. The CDR3: CASSTGGDREYRIEAFF. The CDR3 nucleotides are TGTGCCAGCAGTACGGGGGGGGACAGGGAATATCGGATTGAAGCTTTCTTT.

The genes are TRBV18 and TRBJ1-1; tentatively, D is TRBD1 (6 bases). Germline values: CDR1 KGHSH, CDR2 LQKENI. The CDR3 totals 12 residues. V was clipped by 6 bases and J by 7 bases, with 12 bases between them. CDR3 coding DNA: TGTGCCAGCTCGCCGAACAGGGATGAAGCTTTCTTT. Residues: CASSPNRDEAFF.

The chain carries TRBV10-3 and TRBJ2-7; 8 bases align to TRBD2. Trimming took 0 bases from V and 1 from J; bases not matched to a gene: 8. In germline, CDR1 is ENHRY, CDR2 SYGVKD. This CDR3 contains 17 residues. The CDR3 region is CAISESLVGTRSYEQYF. CDR3 DNA: TGTGCCATCAGTGAGTCGTTGGTGGGGACTAGATCCTACGAGCAGTACTTC.

CDR3 region: CASRYSGTLHNEQFF. CDR3 in DNA: TGTGCCAGCAGATACAGTGGGACACTCCACAATGAGCAGTTCTTC. This rearrangement joins TRBV6-5 to TRBJ2-1; possibly TRBD1 for D (6 bases). Per germline, CDR1 MNHEY and CDR2 SVGAGI. The CDR3 loop spans 15 amino acids. Trimming took 6 bases from V and 5 from J, leaving 17 bases between them.

J is TRBJ2-7 and V is TRBV11-2; 10 positions match TRBD1. The germline V gene encodes CDR1 SGHAT and CDR2 FQNNGV. The CDR3 contains 15 residues. V trimming: 3 bases; J trimming: 2 bases; junction bases outside the gene matches: 4. The CDR3 sequence is CASSFTGQGTYEQYF. The CDR3 nucleotides are TGTGCCAGCAGCTTCACGGGACAGGGGACCTACGAGCAGTACTTC.

This sequence joins TRBV28 and TRBJ2-7, with 12 bases fitting TRBD2. Per germline, CDR1 MDHEN and CDR2 SYDVKM. V was pared by 2 bases and J by 3 bases, with 2 bases of the junction left unmatched. This CDR3 has 15 residues. This CDR3 is CASSLTSGRNYEQYF. In DNA, the CDR3 is TGTGCCAGCAGTTTAACTAGCGGGAGGAACTACGAGCAGTACTTC.

This sequence joins TRBV5-1 and TRBJ2-7, with TRBD2 as a possible D gene (7 bases). CDR1 and CDR2 (germline): SGHRS, YFSETQ. This CDR3 spans 12 amino acids. Trimming pared 10 bases from V and 2 bases from J, leaving 13 bases between. The CDR3 DNA reads as TGCGCCGGCACGGGGGGCCCCTACGAGCAGTACTTC. Translated: CAGTGGPYEQYF.